The 25 T cell receptor beta chains given below trace back to one sample, sequenced in a study of response to subunit inactivated influenza vaccine. TCRdb reanalysed the RT-PCR reads using MiXCR and keeps one entry per CDR3 protein. The sample yields about 780,000 distinct CDR3 sequences, around 20% seen once. Sequencing was performed on PBMCs from blood, taken roughly 5 days after vaccination. These receptors came from a man in his fifties who received an inactivated influenza vaccine.

This clonotype was picked up a small number of times. J is TRBJ2-3 and V is TRBV4-2; tentatively, D is TRBD1 (5 bases). The CDR3 runs to 17 residues. V was shortened by 0 bases and J by 1 base, with 14 bases between the two germline ends. The germline V gene has CDR1 LGHNA and CDR2 YNFKEQ. CDR3 in DNA: TGTGCCAGCAGCCAAGAGGACACAGGCCACCGCACAGATACGCAGTATTTT. It translates to CASSQEDTGHRTDTQYF.

This clonotype has just a few counts. CDR3 loop: CATRARGEYTEAFF. As DNA, the CDR3 is TGTGCCACCCGGGCCAGGGGGGAGTACACTGAAGCTTTCTTT. The chain recombines TRBV6-4 with TRBJ1-1, with 7 nucleotides matching TRBD1. CDR3 length: 14 amino acids. J was trimmed by 3 bases and V by 10 bases; bases with no gene match: 11. Germline V gene lookup returns CDR1 MRHNA and CDR2 SNTAGT.

The chain has TRBV18 and TRBJ1-1, with no clear D. The V and J ends lost 0 bases and 6 bases respectively, with 11 bases between them. The germline CDR1 and CDR2 sequences are KGHSH and LQKENI. This CDR3 region has 14 residues. The CDR3 here is CASSPPGWSAEAFF. CDR3 nucleotide sequence: TGTGCCAGCTCACCACCGGGATGGAGCGCTGAAGCTTTCTTT.

The V gene is TRBV28, the J gene TRBJ2-5; no clear D gene. Per the germline V gene, CDR1 is MDHEN and CDR2 is SYDVKM. There are 14 residues in the CDR3. V was cut by 5 bases and J by 5 bases, with 15 bases left in between. CDR3 region: CASSQPVTGETQYF. The CDR3 coding sequence is TGTGCCAGCAGTCAACCGGTTACTGGGGAGACCCAGTACTTC.

This clonotype was detected only a few times. This chain joins TRBV5-1 and TRBJ2-2, with a tentative D call TRBD2 (6 bases). V was pared by 4 bases and J by 6 bases, with 19 bases between. From germline, CDR1 is SGHRS and CDR2 YFSETQ. The CDR3 is made up of 16 amino acids. The CDR3 here is CASSKTAAGYSGELFF. The CDR3 coding sequence is TGCGCCAGCAGCAAAACAGCGGCGGGGTACTCCGGGGAGCTGTTTTTT. Based on the CDR3 plus reference TRBV5-1 and TRBJ2-2, the full variable domain is KAGVTQTPRYLIKTRGQQVTLSCSPISGHRSVSWYQQTPGQGLQFLFEYFSETQRNKGNFPGRFSGRQFSNSRSEMNVSTLELGDSALYLCASSKTAAGYSGELFFGEGSRLTVL.

In this sample, this clonotype turned up a few times. This rearrangement joins TRBV4-1 to TRBJ2-1; a weak D match, TRBD2 (5 bases). Trimming took 2 bases from V and 3 from J, leaving 11 bases between them. Germline values: CDR1 MGHRA, CDR2 YSYEKL. There are 15 residues in the CDR3. This CDR3 is CASSQKEVFYNEQFF. The CDR3 region has the DNA TGCGCCAGCAGCCAAAAGGAGGTTTTCTACAATGAGCAGTTCTTC.

The chain is built from TRBV12-3 or TRBV12-4 and TRBJ2-1; TRBD2 aligns across 12 bases. The length of the CDR3 is 16 residues. Trimming cost V 4 bases and J 8 bases; bases outside gene matches: 9. The CDR3 is CASSSRLAGVADEQFF. The CDR3 DNA follows: TGTGCCAGCAGTTCCCGACTAGCGGGGGTAGCGGATGAGCAGTTCTTC.

The J gene is TRBJ2-1, the V gene TRBV24-1; maybe TRBD2 (7 bases). Germline CDR1 KGHDR, CDR2 SFDVKD. The CDR3 runs 16 residues. V was trimmed by 7 bases and J by 1 base, leaving 16 bases between them. The DNA of the CDR3 is TGTGCCACCAGCCCCGGGGCGGGGGCATCCTACAATGAGCAGTTCTTC. Amino acids: CATSPGAGASYNEQFF.

This clonotype appeared a few times. The chain couples TRBV27 to TRBJ1-2; TRBD1 matches 8 bases. Germline V CDR1 and CDR2: MNHEY, SMNVEV (reference sequence). V shed 6 bases, J shed 8 bases, and the junction held 14 bases outside the gene matches. The CDR3 extends over 15 amino acids. DNA for the CDR3: TGTGCCAGCAGCCTGACAGGGGCGTTAAGTGGGGGCTACACCTTC. Translated: CASSLTGALSGGYTF.

The rearrangement joins TRBV6-2 or TRBV6-3 to TRBJ2-7, with 8 nucleotides matching TRBD1. Germline V gene data show CDR1 as MNHEY and CDR2 as SVGEGT. The CDR3 has 20 amino acids. Trimming cost V 0 bases and J 0 bases; bases outside gene matches: 16. The CDR3 here is CASSYSLWQGATNRSYEQYF. The DNA of the CDR3 is TGTGCCAGCAGTTACTCGCTATGGCAGGGGGCCACAAACCGCTCCTACGAGCAGTACTTC.

This clonotype came up a few times. The rearrangement joins TRBV9 to TRBJ1-2; possibly TRBD1 for D (5 bases). Trimming stripped 4 bases from V and 4 bases from J, with 14 bases between. CDR3 length: 14 amino acids. Germline V gives CDR1 SGDLS, CDR2 YYNGEE. This chain's CDR3 is CASSSSGTLYGYTF. CDR3 DNA sequence: TGTGCCAGCAGCTCCTCCGGGACCCTCTATGGCTACACCTTC.

The rearrangement uses TRBV12-3 or TRBV12-4 and TRBJ1-5; TRBD1 agrees at 9 bases. This CDR3 has 15 amino acids. J gave up 11 bases and V 2 bases, and 10 bases lay outside the gene matches. Written as DNA, the CDR3 is TGTGCCAGCAGTTTATTGGGACAGGGAACCTCGGCCCAGCATTTT. It encodes CASSLLGQGTSAQHF.

The chain has TRBV7-3 and TRBJ2-1; D is possibly TRBD2 (5 bases). This CDR3 region has 16 residues. Germline V gene lookup returns CDR1 SGHTA and CDR2 FQGTGA. The V end was cut by 3 bases, the J end by 2 bases, with 14 bases between. DNA for the CDR3: TGTGCCAGCAGCTTCCTTAGCGTGAGTCCCTACAATGAGCAGTTCTTC. Protein sequence: CASSFLSVSPYNEQFF.

This clonotype was picked up a small number of times. The gene calls are TRBV29-1 and TRBJ2-1; 11 bases agree with TRBD2. The length of the CDR3 is 16 residues. V was pared by 6 bases and J by 0 bases, with 7 bases of the junction left unmatched. Germline CDR1 is SQVTM and CDR2 is ANQGSEA. The CDR3 here is CSVQGTSGDSYNEQFF. CDR3 DNA: TGCAGCGTCCAAGGGACTAGCGGAGACTCCTACAATGAGCAGTTCTTC.

The rearrangement uses TRBV7-2 and TRBJ2-7, with D possibly called TRBD1 or TRBD2 (6 bases each). The CDR3 sequence is 14 residues long. In germline, CDR1 is SGHTA, CDR2 FQGNSA. V was clipped by 7 bases and J by 4 bases, with 17 bases between them. Here the CDR3 reads CASTNKGGFYEQYF. In nucleotides, the CDR3 is TGTGCCAGCACGAATAAGGGGGGCTTTTACGAGCAGTACTTC.

This clonotype showed up just a few times. J is TRBJ1-5 and V is TRBV15; D ambiguous. The ends were cut back, 2 bases at V and 5 bases at J, with 7 bases in the middle. The CDR3 has 13 residues. The germline V gene encodes CDR1 LNHNV and CDR2 YYDKDF (reference sequence). The DNA for the CDR3 is TGTGCCACCAGCAGACTTTATCATCAGCCCCAGCATTTT. Its translation: CATSRLYHQPQHF. The variable domain in full, with the rest retrieved from reference TRBV15 and TRBJ1-5, is DAMVIQNPRYQVTQFGKPVTLSCSQTLNHNVMYWYQQKSSQAPKLLFHYYDKDFNNEADTPDNFQSRRPNTSFCFLDIRSPGLGDTAMYLCATSRLYHQPQHFGDGTRLSIL.

The sample holds many counts of this clonotype. The V and J genes are TRBV18 and TRBJ2-2; D not resolved. This CDR3 has 12 residues. Trimming took 8 bases from V and 2 from J, leaving 6 bases between them. The germline gives CDR1 KGHSH, CDR2 LQKENI. The CDR3 loop reads CASSPNTGELFF. CDR3 DNA: TGTGCCAGCAGCCCCAACACCGGGGAGCTGTTTTTT.

The rearrangement links TRBV7-6 to TRBJ2-7, with 8 bases identical to TRBD1. J gave up 2 bases and V 2 bases, and 11 bases lay outside the gene matches. The CDR3 totals 17 residues. Germline V gene sequence: CDR1 SGHVS, CDR2 FNYEAQ. The CDR3 DNA follows: TGTGCCAGCAGCTTAATCGCCGATGGACAGGGTCCCTACGAGCAGTACTTC. Encoded protein: CASSLIADGQGPYEQYF. Full variable domain (remainder filled in from reference TRBV7-6 and TRBJ2-7): GAGVSQSPRYKVTKRGQDVALRCDPISGHVSLYWYRQALGQGPEFLTYFNYEAQQDKSGLPNDRFSAERPEGSISTLTIQRTEQRDSAMYRCASSLIADGQGPYEQYFGPGTRLTVT.

The J gene is TRBJ2-7, the V gene TRBV29-1; 8 nucleotides agree with TRBD2. From germline, CDR1 is SQVTM and CDR2 ANQGSEA. The CDR3 is 14 residues long. J lost 5 bases, V lost 3 bases, and 9 bases had no gene match. This CDR3 is CSVDIGSGIHEQYF. The CDR3 coding sequence is TGCAGCGTTGATATCGGTAGCGGGATCCACGAGCAGTACTTC.

The chain links TRBV6-2 or TRBV6-3 to TRBJ2-1, with 13 bases lining up with TRBD2. The trim removed 5 bases at V and 9 bases at J, leaving 7 bases unmatched. Germline CDR1 MNHEY, CDR2 SVGEGT. CDR3 length: 15 residues. The CDR3 DNA reads TGTGCCAGCAGTGTACTAGCGGGAGGGCCGGGTGAGCAGTTCTTC. It yields the protein CASSVLAGGPGEQFF.

This clonotype has only a few counts. The chain carries TRBV20-1 and TRBJ2-1, with D perhaps matching TRBD2 (6 bases). The germline CDR1 and CDR2 sequences are DFQATT and SNEGSKA (reference sequence). This CDR3 has 20 amino acids. Trimming shortened V by 5 bases and J by 5 bases, and 34 bases separated the two germline ends. The CDR3 sequence: CSAGRKDGPGVWWGDNEQFF. The CDR3 nucleotides are TGCAGTGCTGGGCGTAAAGACGGGCCGGGAGTTTGGTGGGGTGACAATGAGCAGTTCTTC.

The CDR3 loop is CASRATTPSGELFF. The CDR3 nucleotides are TGTGCCAGCAGAGCGACAACCCCCAGCGGGGAGCTGTTTTTT. The chain carries TRBV12-3 or TRBV12-4 and TRBJ2-2; D remains unclear. V was trimmed by 6 bases and J by 7 bases, leaving 15 bases between them. This CDR3 has 14 residues.

This clonotype was observed at least ten times. V is TRBV29-1 and J is TRBJ2-1, with 15 bases fitting TRBD2. The CDR3 extends over 13 amino acids. Trimming at V came to 7 bases and at J to 10 bases, leaving 5 bases not matched to a gene. The V gene's germline CDR1 is SQVTM and CDR2 ANQGSEA. As DNA, the CDR3 is TGCAGCGCAGCGGGACTAGCGGGGGGAGAGCAGTTCTTC. This gives the protein CSAAGLAGGEQFF.

This clonotype was counted between two and nine times. V and J are TRBV27 and TRBJ2-7; D is perhaps TRBD1 (5 bases). The CDR3 sequence is 11 residues long. Trimming took 6 bases from V and 9 from J, leaving 12 bases between them. The germline V gene has CDR1 MNHEY and CDR2 SMNVEV (reference sequence). Here the CDR3 DNA reads TGTGCCAGCAGCACTGGTGACAGGCAGTACTTC. Protein sequence: CASSTGDRQYF.

The chain joins TRBV27 to TRBJ2-1; maybe TRBD1 (6 bases). This CDR3 has 15 residues. The ends were cut back, 8 bases at V and 5 bases at J, with 19 bases in the middle. Germline V gene lookup returns CDR1 MNHEY and CDR2 SMNVEV (reference sequence). The CDR3 DNA follows: TGTGCCAGCGGCACAGGGTATAGGGGAAACAATGAGCAGTTCTTC. This sequence encodes CASGTGYRGNNEQFF.